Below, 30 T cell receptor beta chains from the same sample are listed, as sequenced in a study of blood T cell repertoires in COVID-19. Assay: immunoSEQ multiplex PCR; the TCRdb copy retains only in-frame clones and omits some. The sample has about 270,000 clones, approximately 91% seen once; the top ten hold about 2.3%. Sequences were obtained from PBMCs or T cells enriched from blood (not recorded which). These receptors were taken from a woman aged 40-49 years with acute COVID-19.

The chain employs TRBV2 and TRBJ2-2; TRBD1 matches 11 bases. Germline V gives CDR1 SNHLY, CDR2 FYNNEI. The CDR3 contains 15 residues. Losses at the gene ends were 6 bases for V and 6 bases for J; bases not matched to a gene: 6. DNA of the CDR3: TGTGCCAGCAGCTCCGGGACAGGGGGTTCCGGGGAGCTGTTTTTT. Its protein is CASSSGTGGSGELFF.

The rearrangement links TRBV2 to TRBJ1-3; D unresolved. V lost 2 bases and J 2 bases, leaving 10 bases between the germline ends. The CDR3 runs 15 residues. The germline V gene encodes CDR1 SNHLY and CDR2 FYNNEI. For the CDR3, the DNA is TGTGCCAGCAGTGAATTTCGGGTTACTGGAAACACCATATATTTT. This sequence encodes CASSEFRVTGNTIYF.

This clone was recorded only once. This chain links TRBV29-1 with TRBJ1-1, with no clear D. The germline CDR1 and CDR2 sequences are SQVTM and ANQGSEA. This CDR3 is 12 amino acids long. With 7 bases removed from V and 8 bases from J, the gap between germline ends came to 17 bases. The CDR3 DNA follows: TGCAGCGACCAACGGGGTAAACCCGAAGCTTTCTTT. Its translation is CSDQRGKPEAFF.

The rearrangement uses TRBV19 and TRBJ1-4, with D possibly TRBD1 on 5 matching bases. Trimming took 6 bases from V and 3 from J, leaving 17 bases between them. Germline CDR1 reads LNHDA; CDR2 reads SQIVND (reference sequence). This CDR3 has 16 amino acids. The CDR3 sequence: CASRMNGGSANEKLFF. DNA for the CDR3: TGTGCCAGTAGGATGAACGGGGGATCGGCTAATGAAAAACTGTTTTTT.

The CDR3 sequence: CASSPDRGQSNQPQHF. The CDR3 DNA reads as TGTGCCAGCAGTCCAGACAGGGGTCAGAGCAATCAGCCCCAGCATTTT. This chain uses TRBV28 with TRBJ1-5; 8 bases are shared with TRBD1. J gave up 1 base and V 5 bases, and 7 bases lay outside the gene matches. Germline CDR1 MDHEN, CDR2 SYDVKM. The CDR3 is made up of 16 amino acids.

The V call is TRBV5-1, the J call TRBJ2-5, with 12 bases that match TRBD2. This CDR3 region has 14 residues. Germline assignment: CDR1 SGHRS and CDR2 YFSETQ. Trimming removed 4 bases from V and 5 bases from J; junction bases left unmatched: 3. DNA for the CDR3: TGCGCCAGCAGCGGACTAGCGGGGCAGGAGACCCAGTACTTC. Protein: CASSGLAGQETQYF.

The chain's CDR3 is CASSPLGTANNSPLHF. DNA of the CDR3: TGTGCCAGCTCACCATTAGGGACAGCGAATAATTCACCCCTCCACTTT. The chain employs TRBV18 and TRBJ1-6; 7 bases are shared with TRBD1. The CDR3 extends over 16 amino acids. V lost 2 bases to trimming and J lost 5 bases; unmatched junction nucleotides: 6. Germline CDR1 is KGHSH and CDR2 is LQKENI.

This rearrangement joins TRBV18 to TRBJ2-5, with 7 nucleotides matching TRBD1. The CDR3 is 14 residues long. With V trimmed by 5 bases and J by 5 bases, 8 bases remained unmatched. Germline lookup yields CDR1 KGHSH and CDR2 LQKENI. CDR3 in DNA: TGTGCCAGCTCAATGTTGGACAGGACGGAGACCCAGTACTTC. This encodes CASSMLDRTETQYF.

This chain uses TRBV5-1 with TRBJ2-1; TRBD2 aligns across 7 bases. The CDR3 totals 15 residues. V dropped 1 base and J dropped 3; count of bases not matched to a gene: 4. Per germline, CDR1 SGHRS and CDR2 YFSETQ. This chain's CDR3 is CASSLTGLLYNEQFF. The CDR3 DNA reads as TGCGCCAGCAGCTTGACGGGACTACTCTACAATGAGCAGTTCTTC.

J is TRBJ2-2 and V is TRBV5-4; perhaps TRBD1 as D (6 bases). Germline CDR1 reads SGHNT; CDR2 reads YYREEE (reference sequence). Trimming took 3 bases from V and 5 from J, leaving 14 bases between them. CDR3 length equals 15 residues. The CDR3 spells CASSSWGLLTGELFF. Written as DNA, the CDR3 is TGTGCCAGCAGCTCATGGGGGCTTTTAACCGGGGAGCTGTTTTTT.

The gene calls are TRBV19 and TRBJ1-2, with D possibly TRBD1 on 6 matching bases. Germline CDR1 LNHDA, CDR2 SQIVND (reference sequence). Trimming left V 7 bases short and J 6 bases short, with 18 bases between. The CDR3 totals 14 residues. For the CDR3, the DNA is TGTGCCAGTACAGGGGTAGGCTGGTGGGATGGCTACACCTTC. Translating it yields CASTGVGWWDGYTF.

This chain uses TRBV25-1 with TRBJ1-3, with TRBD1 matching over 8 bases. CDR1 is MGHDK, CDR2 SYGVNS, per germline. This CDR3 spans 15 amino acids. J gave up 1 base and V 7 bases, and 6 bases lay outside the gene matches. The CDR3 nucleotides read TGTGCCAGCACCGGACAGGGAAGGTCTGGAAACACCATATATTTT. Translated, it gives CASTGQGRSGNTIYF.

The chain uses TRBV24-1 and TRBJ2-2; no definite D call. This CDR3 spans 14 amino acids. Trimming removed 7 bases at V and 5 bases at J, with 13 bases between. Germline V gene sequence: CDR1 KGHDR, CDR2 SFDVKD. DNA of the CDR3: TGTGCCACCAGGGCCTCGGCTAGTACCGGGGAGCTGTTTTTT. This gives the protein CATRASASTGELFF.

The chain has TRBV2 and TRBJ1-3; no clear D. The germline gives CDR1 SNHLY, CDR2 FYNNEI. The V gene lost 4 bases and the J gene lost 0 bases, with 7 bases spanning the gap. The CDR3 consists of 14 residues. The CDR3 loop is CASSVLSSGNTIYF. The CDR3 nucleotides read TGTGCCAGCAGTGTCCTTAGCTCTGGAAACACCATATATTTT.

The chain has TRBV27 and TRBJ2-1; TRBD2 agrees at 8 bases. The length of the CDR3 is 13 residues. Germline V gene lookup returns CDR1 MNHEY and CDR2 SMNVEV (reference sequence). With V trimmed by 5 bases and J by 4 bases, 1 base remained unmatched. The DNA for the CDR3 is TGTGCCAGCAGTGAGCGGGGGTACAATGAGCAGTTCTTC. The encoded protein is CASSERGYNEQFF.

CDR3 amino acids: CASSSGLTGQPQHF. In DNA form, the CDR3 reads TGTGCCAGCAGCTCAGGACTAACCGGTCAGCCCCAGCATTTT. The chain employs TRBV5-6 and TRBJ1-5; no definite D call. Trimming pared 3 bases from V and 6 bases from J, leaving 13 bases between. Germline V gene lookup returns CDR1 SGHDT and CDR2 YYEEEE. The CDR3 is made up of 14 amino acids.

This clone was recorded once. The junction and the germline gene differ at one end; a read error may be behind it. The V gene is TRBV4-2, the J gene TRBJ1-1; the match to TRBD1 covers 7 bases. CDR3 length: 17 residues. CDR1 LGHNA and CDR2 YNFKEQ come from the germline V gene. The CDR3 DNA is TGTGCCAGCAGCCAAGATCGGACAGGTGGAGGGAACGCTGAAGCTTTCTTT. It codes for CASSQDRTGGGNAEAFF.

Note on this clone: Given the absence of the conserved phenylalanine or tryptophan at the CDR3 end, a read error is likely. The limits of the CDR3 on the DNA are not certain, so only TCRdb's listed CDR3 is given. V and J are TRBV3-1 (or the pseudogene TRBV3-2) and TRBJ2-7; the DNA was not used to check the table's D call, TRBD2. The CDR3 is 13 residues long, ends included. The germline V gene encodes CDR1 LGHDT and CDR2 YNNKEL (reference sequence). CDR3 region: CASSQDCGAGRRS.

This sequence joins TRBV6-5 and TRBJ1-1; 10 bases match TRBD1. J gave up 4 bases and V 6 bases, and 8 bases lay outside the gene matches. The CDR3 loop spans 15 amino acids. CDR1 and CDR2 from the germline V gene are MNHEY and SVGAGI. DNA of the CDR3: TGTGCCAGCAGGGGATTTTGGACAGGGGGCACTGAAGCTTTCTTT. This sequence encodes CASRGFWTGGTEAFF.

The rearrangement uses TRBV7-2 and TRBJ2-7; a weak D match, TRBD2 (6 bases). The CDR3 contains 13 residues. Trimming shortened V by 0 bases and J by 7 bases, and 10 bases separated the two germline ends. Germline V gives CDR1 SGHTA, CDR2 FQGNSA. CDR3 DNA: TGTGCCAGCAGCTTAGCTCTGGGGAGGGAGCAGTACTTC. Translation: CASSLALGREQYF.

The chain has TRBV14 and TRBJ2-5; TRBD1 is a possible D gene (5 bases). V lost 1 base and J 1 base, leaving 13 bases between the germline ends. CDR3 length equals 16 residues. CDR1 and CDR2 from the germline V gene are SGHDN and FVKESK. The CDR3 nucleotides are TGTGCCAGCAGCCAAGGCTACCTGGACATCCAAGAGACCCAGTACTTC. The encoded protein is CASSQGYLDIQETQYF. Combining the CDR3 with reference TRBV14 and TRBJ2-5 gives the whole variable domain EAGVTQFPSHSVIEKGQTVTLRCDPISGHDNLYWYRRVMGKEIKFLLHFVKESKQDESGMPNNRFLAERTGGTYSTLKVQPAELEDSGVYFCASSQGYLDIQETQYFGPGTRLLVL.

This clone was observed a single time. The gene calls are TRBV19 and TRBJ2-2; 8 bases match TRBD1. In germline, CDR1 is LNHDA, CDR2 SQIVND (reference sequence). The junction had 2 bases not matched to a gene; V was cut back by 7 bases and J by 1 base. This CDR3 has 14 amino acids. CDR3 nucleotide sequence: TGTGCCAGTACGACAGGGGAGAACACCGGGGAGCTGTTTTTT. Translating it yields CASTTGENTGELFF. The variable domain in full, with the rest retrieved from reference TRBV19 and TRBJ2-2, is DGGITQSPKYLFRKEGQNVTLSCEQNLNHDAMYWYRQDPGQGLRLIYYSQIVNDFQKGDIAEGYSVSREKKESFPLTVTSAQKNPTAFYLCASTTGENTGELFFGEGSRLTVL.

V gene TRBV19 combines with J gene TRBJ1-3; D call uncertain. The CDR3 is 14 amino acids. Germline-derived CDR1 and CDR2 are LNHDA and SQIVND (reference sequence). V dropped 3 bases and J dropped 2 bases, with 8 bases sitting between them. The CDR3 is CASSIGETGNTIYF. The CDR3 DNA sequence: TGTGCCAGTAGTATCGGGGAAACTGGAAACACCATATATTTT.

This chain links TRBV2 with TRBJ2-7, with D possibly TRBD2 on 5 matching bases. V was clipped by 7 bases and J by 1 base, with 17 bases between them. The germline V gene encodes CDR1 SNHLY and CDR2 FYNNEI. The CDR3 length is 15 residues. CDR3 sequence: CASTISRTGSYEQYF. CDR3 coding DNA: TGTGCCAGCACCATTAGCCGGACGGGATCCTACGAGCAGTACTTC.

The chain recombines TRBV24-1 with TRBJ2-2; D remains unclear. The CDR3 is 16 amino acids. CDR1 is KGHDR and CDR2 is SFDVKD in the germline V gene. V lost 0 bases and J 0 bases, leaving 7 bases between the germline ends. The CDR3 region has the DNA TGTGCCACCAGTGATTTGGACAACCCGAACACCGGGGAGCTGTTTTTT. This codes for CATSDLDNPNTGELFF.

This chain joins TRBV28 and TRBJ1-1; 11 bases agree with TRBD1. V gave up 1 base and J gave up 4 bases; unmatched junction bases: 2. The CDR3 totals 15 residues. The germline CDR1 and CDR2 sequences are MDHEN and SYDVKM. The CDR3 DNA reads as TGTGCCAGCAGTTTATTGGGGACAGGGGGCACTGAAGCTTTCTTT. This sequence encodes CASSLLGTGGTEAFF.

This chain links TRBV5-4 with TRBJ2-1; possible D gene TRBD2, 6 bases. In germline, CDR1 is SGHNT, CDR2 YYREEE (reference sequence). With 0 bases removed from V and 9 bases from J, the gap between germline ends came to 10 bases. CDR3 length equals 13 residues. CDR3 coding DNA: TGTGCCAGCAGCTTGGGGGGGGTGGGTGAGCAGTTCTTC. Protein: CASSLGGVGEQFF.

The CDR3: CASSGSGSTNQPQHF. The CDR3 DNA reads TGTGCCAGCAGCGGTTCAGGCTCGACAAATCAGCCCCAGCATTTT. The chain links TRBV2 to TRBJ1-5; D is uncertain. With 6 bases removed from V and 4 bases from J, the gap between germline ends came to 16 bases. The CDR3 is made up of 15 amino acids. Germline V gene sequence: CDR1 SNHLY, CDR2 FYNNEI.

The DNA of the CDR3 is TGTGCCAGCAGCGCGGGGACTAGCGGGAGGAGCTCCTACGAGCAGTACTTC. This encodes CASSAGTSGRSSYEQYF. This chain connects TRBV5-4 to TRBJ2-7; TRBD2 matches at 15 bases. The CDR3 is 17 residues long. The trim removed 4 bases at V and 0 bases at J, leaving 5 bases unmatched. Germline CDR1 is SGHNT and CDR2 is YYREEE (reference sequence).

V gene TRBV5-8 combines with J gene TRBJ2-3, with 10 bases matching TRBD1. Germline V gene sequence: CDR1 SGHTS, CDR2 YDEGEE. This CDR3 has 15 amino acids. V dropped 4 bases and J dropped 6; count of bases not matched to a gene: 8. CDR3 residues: CASSQGTGVDDTQYF. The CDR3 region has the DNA TGTGCCAGCAGCCAGGGGACAGGGGTTGACGATACGCAGTATTTT.